This T cell receptor (beta chain) was sequenced for a study of shared clonotypes between healthy human individuals. The donor population consisted of healthy HIV-negative adults with no recent acute infections or vaccinations. Each sorted subset replicate got 200 ng genomic DNA, 25,000 to 35,000 genomes. Assay used: immunoSEQ multiplex PCR; TCRdb lists only in-frame clones, some missing. The table records 2.3 million or so clones, 80% to 95% of them present only once. Sequencing was carried out using naive CD4+ T cells from PBMCs. The subset was: CD45RA+ positively selected. This clonotype was obtained from a young man in good health. Some clones in this sample may be carry-over from other donors' samples.

The CDR3 DNA reads TGTGCCAGCAGGGGCGCGGGCGCTGAAGCTTTCTTT. Protein product: CASRGAGAEAFF. V gene TRBV7-2 combines with J gene TRBJ1-1; D remains ambiguous. Per the germline V gene, CDR1 is SGHTA and CDR2 is FQGNSA. The length of the CDR3 is 12 residues. V was clipped by 6 bases and J by 6 bases, with 11 bases between them.